This T cell receptor (beta chain) was captured by sequencing in a study of regulatory and conventional T cells in RAG deficiency. In regard to this clone: Other nucleotide sequences in the sample specify the same CDR3.

The CDR3 extends over 12 amino acids. The V end lost 1 base, the J end lost 9 bases, and 6 bases lay between the germline ends. Germline loops: CDR1 LNHDA, CDR2 SQIVND (reference sequence). Method: immunoSEQ multiplex PCR; TCRdb's copy keeps in-frame clones and lacks some. The profile shows approximately 48,000 clones, around 89% of them singletons. Genomic DNA came from blood conventional CD4+ T cells gated CD25-low CD127-high. This sample was shared with a second study, whose subject was regulatory T cells. As reported in that work: Amplification used 52 TRBV primers and 13 TRBJ primers.

Sequenced material: CD4+ effector T cells sorted from blood. The chain is built from TRBV19 and TRBJ1-4; D unresolved. The origin of this receptor is a human donor in good health. The CDR3 sequence is CASSIGGKKLFF. CDR3 DNA: TGTGCCAGTAGTATAGGCGGGAAAAAACTGTTTTTT.